This TCR beta chain is drawn from a study of Ad26.COV2.S vaccination and SARS-CoV-2 variants. Study-wide findings and caveats: Substantial post-vaccination breadth of spike-specific CD8+ and CD4+ T cell responses was reported.

The repertoire was sequenced with immunoSEQ multiplex PCR; TCRdb's copy has only in-frame clones and lacks some. Of roughly 380,000 clones in the sample, over 75% are singletons; the top ten hold 3.5% to 4%. This clone appeared a single time. Its antigen is not identified. Stated treatment: 19 received Ad26.COV2.S at low or high dose, single or two shots; roughly five received placebo; per-sample allocation not given. It was on day 63 after the first vaccine or placebo injection that samples were taken. An 18-55-year-old adult in Boston served as donor. The V gene's germline CDR1 is MDHEN and CDR2 SYDVKM. V was cut by 6 bases and J by 5 bases, with 16 bases left in between. The CDR3 spans 14 residues.

The sequence was obtained from a person between 18 and 60 years old who received the Ad26.COV2.S COVID-19 vaccine or a placebo. Sequencing used peripheral blood, obtained in a trial of Ad26.COV2.S vaccine versus placebo. The chain links TRBV28 to TRBJ2-5; D is possibly TRBD1 or TRBD2 (6 bases each). This CDR3 reads CASRQGGGLETQYF. The CDR3 nucleotides read TGTGCCAGCAGACAGGGTGGGGGGTTGGAGACCCAGTACTTC.